These T cell receptor beta chains were read from a single sample in a study of regulatory T cells in long-lasting Graves disease. One entry per CDR3 protein, called by TCRdb with MiXCR from the multiplex PCR reads. The table includes approximately 300,000 distinct CDR3 sequences, 15% to 20% detected once. Sequencing was performed on peripheral blood mononuclear cells (PBMCs), taken at new diagnosis, from a patient treated with antithyroid drugs. The receptors originated from a female donor with Graves disease. The CDR3 runs from the conserved cysteine through the conserved F or W. The order of the fields is CDR3 protein, CDR3 DNA, clone size, CDR3 length, J gene, V gene, D gene. A D gene is named only where the DNA matches it firmly. Size values are once, few and many counts, or a class for expanded clones, and some rows have none.

CASSANLYGYTF TGTGCCAGCAGTGCCAACCTCTATGGCTACACCTTC - 12 TRBJ1-2 TRBV6-1 -
CASRHPAGGADTQYF TGTGCCAGCAGACATCCCGCGGGGGGGGCAGATACGCAGTATTTT many 15 TRBJ2-3 TRBV27 TRBD2
CAGGGYEQYF TGTGCCGGGGGGGGCTACGAGCAGTACTTC many 10 TRBJ2-7 TRBV30 TRBD2
CASGSEGWTGGYEQYF TGTGCCAGCGGCTCCGAGGGGTGGACAGGGGGCTACGAGCAGTACTTC many 16 TRBJ2-7 TRBV7-9 TRBD1
CASARNYGYTF TGTGCCAGCGCCCGGAACTATGGCTACACCTTC - 11 TRBJ1-2 TRBV28 -
CASFLSAYEQYF TGTGCCAGCTTCCTCTCCGCCTACGAGCAGTACTTC many 12 TRBJ2-7 TRBV14 -
CASSGTGGASFYNEQFF TGTGCCAGCAGCGGCACAGGGGGCGCCTCTTTCTACAATGAGCAGTTCTTC - 17 TRBJ2-1 TRBV9 TRBD1
CASSHPGHDGSYEQYF TGCGCCAGCAGCCACCCGGGACACGACGGCTCCTACGAGCAGTACTTC - 16 TRBJ2-7 TRBV4-1 -
CASSDGTLSYEQYF TGTGCCAGCAGTGACGGGACACTCTCCTACGAGCAGTACTTC many 14 TRBJ2-7 TRBV28 -
CASSLTGANYGYTF TGTGCCAGCAGCTTGACAGGGGCCAACTATGGCTACACCTTC - 14 TRBJ1-2 TRBV7-2 TRBD1
CASGGTDGNTIYF TGTGCCAGCGGGGGGACGGACGGAAACACCATATATTTT many 13 TRBJ1-3 TRBV25-1 -
CAIRTGTSGSGEQYF TGTGCCATACGAACCGGGACTAGCGGGAGTGGCGAGCAGTACTTC many 15 TRBJ2-7 TRBV10-3 TRBD2
CSASPGGNEQFF TGCAGTGCTAGTCCCGGAGGGAATGAGCAGTTCTTC many 12 TRBJ2-1 TRBV20-1 -
CASSLGGTSNEKLFF TGTGCCAGCAGCTTGGGTGGTACGTCTAATGAAAAACTGTTTTTT many 15 TRBJ1-4 TRBV13 -
CAWSVTGGLYEQYF TGTGCCTGGAGTGTAACAGGGGGCCTTTACGAGCAGTACTTC - 14 TRBJ2-7 TRBV30 TRBD1
CSVRVPGPNQPQHF TGCAGTGTACGAGTTCCCGGGCCCAATCAGCCCCAGCATTTT many 14 TRBJ1-5 TRBV20-1 -
CASSPRDFANTGELFF TGTGCCAGCAGCCCCCGGGACTTCGCGAACACCGGGGAGCTGTTTTTT - 16 TRBJ2-2 TRBV7-9 -
CASSLSPGDNSPLHF TGTGCCAGCAGTTTATCTCCAGGGGACAATTCACCCCTCCACTTT many 15 TRBJ1-6 TRBV27 -
CARERGDRGYNEQFF TGTGCCAGAGAACGAGGGGACAGGGGGTACAATGAGCAGTTCTTC many 15 TRBJ2-1 TRBV2 TRBD1
CASSLGQGTAEAFF TGTGCCAGTAGCCTGGGACAGGGGACGGCTGAAGCTTTCTTT few 14 TRBJ1-1 TRBV19 TRBD1
CSAEPREAYNEQFF TGCAGTGCAGAACCGCGGGAGGCCTACAATGAGCAGTTCTTC - 14 TRBJ2-1 TRBV20-1 TRBD2
CASSFTQGRRGETQYF TGTGCCAGCAGCTTCACACAGGGTCGGAGGGGGGAGACCCAGTACTTC many 16 TRBJ2-5 TRBV7-9 -
CASSYPGTGYEQYF TGTGCCAGCAGTTACCCCGGGACAGGTTACGAGCAGTACTTC few 14 TRBJ2-7 TRBV6-5 TRBD1
CAISLEGSNPLHF TGTGCCATCAGTCTGGAGGGGAGTAATCCCCTCCACTTT many 13 TRBJ1-6 TRBV10-3 -
CASSPVVGTSGRQPQHF TGTGCCAGTAGTCCCGTCGTCGGCACCTCAGGTCGCCAGCCCCAGCATTTT - 17 TRBJ1-5 TRBV19 -
CASRPWRRGSSYEQYF TGTGCCAGCAGGCCCTGGCGGCGGGGGTCGTCCTACGAGCAGTACTTC - 16 TRBJ2-7 TRBV5-6 TRBD2
CASSHVPTPIHGYTF TGTGCCAGCAGCCATGTGCCTACCCCGATACATGGCTACACCTTC - 15 TRBJ1-2 TRBV3-1 -
CASSLAGQNQETQYF TGTGCCAGCAGCTTAGCAGGACAGAACCAAGAGACCCAGTACTTC - 15 TRBJ2-5 TRBV11-2 -
CATSEAGPQPQHF TGTGCCACCAGTGAGGCAGGGCCCCAGCCCCAGCATTTT many 13 TRBJ1-5 TRBV24-1 -
CASSHRVLGMGEQFF TGTGCCAGCAGCCACAGGGTTTTAGGTATGGGTGAGCAGTTCTTC many 15 TRBJ2-1 TRBV3-1 -
CSATGLAGGPDGSDTQYF TGCAGTGCTACAGGGCTAGCGGGAGGGCCTGACGGATCAGATACGCAGTATTTT - 18 TRBJ2-3 TRBV20-1 TRBD2
CASSFGPTGELFF TGTGCCAGCAGCTTCGGACCCACCGGGGAGCTGTTTTTT - 13 TRBJ2-2 TRBV7-9 -
CASSPVAGDSNQPQHF TGTGCCAGCAGCCCCGTGGCAGGGGATAGCAATCAGCCCCAGCATTTT many 16 TRBJ1-5 TRBV27 -
CASSRVANYGYTF TGTGCCAGCAGCAGGGTGGCCAACTATGGCTACACCTTC many 13 TRBJ1-2 TRBV12-3/TRBV12-4 -
CASSLAGDGGFTDTQYF TGTGCCAGCAGCCTGGCGGGGGACGGGGGTTTCACAGATACGCAGTATTTT - 17 TRBJ2-3 TRBV7-3 TRBD2
CASSLGSGAPTDTQYF TGCGCCAGCAGCTTGGGGTCGGGGGCCCCGACAGATACGCAGTATTTT few 16 TRBJ2-3 TRBV5-1 -
CAISGQGGFGELFF TGTGCCATCAGTGGACAGGGGGGATTCGGGGAGCTGTTTTTT - 14 TRBJ2-2 TRBV10-3 TRBD1
CAIMGTSGTYEQYF TGTGCCATCATGGGGACTAGCGGAACCTACGAGCAGTACTTC - 14 TRBJ2-7 TRBV10-3 TRBD2
CAIQSGTYEQYF TGTGCCATCCAAAGTGGGACCTACGAGCAGTACTTC - 12 TRBJ2-7 TRBV6-1 -
CATSDQGAYEQYF TGTGCCACCAGTGATCAGGGAGCCTACGAGCAGTACTTC many 13 TRBJ2-7 TRBV24-1 -
CASSGRAEVSEAFF TGTGCCAGCAGTGGCCGGGCCGAGGTATCTGAAGCTTTCTTT many 14 TRBJ1-1 TRBV6-1 -
CASSQDRISFYEQYF TGTGCCAGCAGCCAAGATCGTATTAGCTTCTACGAGCAGTACTTC - 15 TRBJ2-7 TRBV3-1 -
CASRNIGGLEAFF TGTGCCAGCAGAAACATTGGAGGGCTGGAAGCTTTCTTT many 13 TRBJ1-1 TRBV3-1 -
CASSFPRRLANYNEQFF TGTGCCAGCAGCTTCCCTCGAAGGCTAGCGAATTACAATGAGCAGTTCTTC many 17 TRBJ2-1 TRBV5-6 -
CASSSGTSLLSYEQYF TGTGCCAGCAGTTCCGGGACAAGCCTTCTCTCCTACGAGCAGTACTTC many 16 TRBJ2-7 TRBV12-3/TRBV12-4 -
CASSVASGGPPETQYF TGTGCCAGCAGCGTAGCTTCAGGGGGCCCGCCGGAGACCCAGTACTTC many 16 TRBJ2-5 TRBV9 TRBD1
CASRDRGQSGELFF TGTGCCAGCCGCGACAGGGGGCAGTCCGGGGAGCTGTTTTTT - 14 TRBJ2-2 TRBV6-1 TRBD1
CASTSGGGEKLFF TGCGCCAGCACCTCCGGCGGGGGGGAAAAACTGTTTTTT many 13 TRBJ1-4 TRBV5-1 -
CSVVSAGATGLYEQYF TGCAGCGTTGTATCGGCTGGGGCAACGGGGTTATACGAGCAGTACTTC - 16 TRBJ2-7 TRBV29-1 -
CASSPIISGSSYNEQFF TGCGCCAGCAGCCCTATAATTAGCGGGAGCTCCTACAATGAGCAGTTCTTC - 17 TRBJ2-1 TRBV4-1 TRBD2
CASSLRENTEAFF TGTGCCAGCAGCTTACGGGAGAACACTGAAGCTTTCTTT many 13 TRBJ1-1 TRBV7-9 -
CATALTDTQYF TGTGCCACCGCCTTAACAGATACGCAGTATTTT many 11 TRBJ2-3 TRBV6-2/TRBV6-3 -
CASSLFGLTSPGDEQSF TGCGCCAGCAGCTTATTCGGATTGACCTCCCCAGGGGACGAGCAGTCCTTC - 17 TRBJ2-7 TRBV5-1 -
CASSPSGRTQETQYF TGTGCCAGCAGCCCTAGCGGGAGGACTCAAGAGACCCAGTACTTC many 15 TRBJ2-5 TRBV2 TRBD2